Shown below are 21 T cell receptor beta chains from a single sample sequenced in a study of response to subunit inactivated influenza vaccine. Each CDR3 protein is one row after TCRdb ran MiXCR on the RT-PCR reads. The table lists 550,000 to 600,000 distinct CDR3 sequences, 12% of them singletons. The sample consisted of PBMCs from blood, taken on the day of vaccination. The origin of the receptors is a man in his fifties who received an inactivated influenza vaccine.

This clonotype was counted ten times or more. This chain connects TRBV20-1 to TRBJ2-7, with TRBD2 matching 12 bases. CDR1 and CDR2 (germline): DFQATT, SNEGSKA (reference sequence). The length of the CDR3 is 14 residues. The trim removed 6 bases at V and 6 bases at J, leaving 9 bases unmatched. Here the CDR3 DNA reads TGCAGTGCCGCGAGGACTAGCGGGAAACGCGAGCAGTACTTC. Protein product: CSAARTSGKREQYF.

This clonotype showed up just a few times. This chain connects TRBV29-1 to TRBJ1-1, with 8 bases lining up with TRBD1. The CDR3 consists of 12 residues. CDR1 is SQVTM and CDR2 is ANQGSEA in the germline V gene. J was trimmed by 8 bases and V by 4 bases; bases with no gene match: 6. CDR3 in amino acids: CSVVGQGSEAFF. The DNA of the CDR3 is TGCAGCGTTGTCGGACAGGGCTCCGAAGCTTTCTTT.

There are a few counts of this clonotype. The CDR3 region has the DNA TGTGCCACCAGCACGGACGGAAGTAGCAATCAGCCCCAGCATTTT. Translation gives CATSTDGSSNQPQHF. The chain recombines TRBV15 with TRBJ1-5, with D hard to call. The ends were cut back, 4 bases at V and 0 bases at J, with 10 bases in the middle. Germline CDR1 and CDR2: LNHNV and YYDKDF (reference sequence). The CDR3 totals 15 residues.

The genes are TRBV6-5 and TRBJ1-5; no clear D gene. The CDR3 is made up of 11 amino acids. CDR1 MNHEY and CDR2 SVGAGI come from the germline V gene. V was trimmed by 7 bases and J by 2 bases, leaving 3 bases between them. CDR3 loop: CASKGNQPQHF. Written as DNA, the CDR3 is TGTGCCAGCAAGGGCAATCAGCCCCAGCATTTT.

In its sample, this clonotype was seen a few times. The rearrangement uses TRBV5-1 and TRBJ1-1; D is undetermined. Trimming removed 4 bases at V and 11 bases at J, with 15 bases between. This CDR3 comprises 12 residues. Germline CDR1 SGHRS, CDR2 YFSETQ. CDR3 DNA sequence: TGCGCCAGCAGCACCGACGGAGTTACGGCTTTCTTT. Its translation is CASSTDGVTAFF.

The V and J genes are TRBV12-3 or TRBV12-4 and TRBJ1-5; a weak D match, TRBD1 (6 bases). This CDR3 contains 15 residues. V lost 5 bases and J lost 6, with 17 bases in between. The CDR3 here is CASSPGDGGGQPQHF. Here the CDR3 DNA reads TGTGCCAGCAGTCCCGGGGATGGAGGGGGTCAGCCCCAGCATTTT.

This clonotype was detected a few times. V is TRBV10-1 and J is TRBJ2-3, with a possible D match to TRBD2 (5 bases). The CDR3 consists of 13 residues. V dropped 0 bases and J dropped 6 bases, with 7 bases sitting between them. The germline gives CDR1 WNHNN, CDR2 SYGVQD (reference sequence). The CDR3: CASSESGLDTQYF. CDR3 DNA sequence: TGCGCCAGCAGTGAGTCAGGACTGGATACGCAGTATTTT.

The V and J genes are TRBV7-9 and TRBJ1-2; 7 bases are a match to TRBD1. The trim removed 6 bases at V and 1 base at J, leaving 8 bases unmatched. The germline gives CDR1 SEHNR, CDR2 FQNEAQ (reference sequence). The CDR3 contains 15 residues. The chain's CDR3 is CASSGTGARNYGYTF. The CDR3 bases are TGTGCCAGCAGTGGAACAGGGGCTCGTAACTATGGCTACACCTTC.

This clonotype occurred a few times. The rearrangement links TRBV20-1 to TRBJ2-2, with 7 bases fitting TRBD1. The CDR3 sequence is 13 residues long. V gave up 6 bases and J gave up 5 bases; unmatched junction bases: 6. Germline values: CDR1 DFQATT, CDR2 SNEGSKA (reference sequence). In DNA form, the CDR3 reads TGCAGTGCGATTAAGGACAGGACCGGGGAGCTGTTTTTT. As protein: CSAIKDRTGELFF.

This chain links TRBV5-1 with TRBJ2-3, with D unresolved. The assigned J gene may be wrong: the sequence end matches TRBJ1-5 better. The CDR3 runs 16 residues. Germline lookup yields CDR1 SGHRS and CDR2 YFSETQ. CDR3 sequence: CASSLEVRRGSDTQHF. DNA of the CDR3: TGCGCCAGCAGCTTGGAGGTCCGACGGGGTTCAGATACGCAGCATTTT.

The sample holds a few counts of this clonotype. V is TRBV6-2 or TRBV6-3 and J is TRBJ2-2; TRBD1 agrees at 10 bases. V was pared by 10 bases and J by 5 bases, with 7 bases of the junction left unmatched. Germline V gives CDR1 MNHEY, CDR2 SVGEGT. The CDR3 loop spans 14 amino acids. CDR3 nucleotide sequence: TGTGCCATCCAGACAGGGGGCGTTACCGGGGAGCTGTTTTTT. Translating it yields CAIQTGGVTGELFF.

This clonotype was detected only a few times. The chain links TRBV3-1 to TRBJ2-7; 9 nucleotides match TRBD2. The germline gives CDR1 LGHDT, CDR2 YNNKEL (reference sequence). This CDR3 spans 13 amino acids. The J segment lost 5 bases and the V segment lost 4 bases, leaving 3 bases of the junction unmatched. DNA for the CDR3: TGTGCCAGCAGCCCATGGACTAGCGACGAGCAGTACTTC. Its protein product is CASSPWTSDEQYF.

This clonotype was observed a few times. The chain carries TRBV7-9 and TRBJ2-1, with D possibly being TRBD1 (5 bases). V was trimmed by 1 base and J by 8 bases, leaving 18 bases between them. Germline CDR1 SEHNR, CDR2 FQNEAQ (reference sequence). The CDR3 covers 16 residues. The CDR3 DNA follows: TGTGCCAGCAGCTTAGACTGGCAGGGTTCATACTATGAGCAGTTCTTC. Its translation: CASSLDWQGSYYEQFF. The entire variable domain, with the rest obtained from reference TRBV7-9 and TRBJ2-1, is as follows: DTGVSQNPRHKITKRGQNVTFRCDPISEHNRLYWYRQTLGQGPEFLTYFQNEAQLEKSRLLSDRFSAERPKGSFSTLEIQRTEQGDSAMYLCASSLDWQGSYYEQFFGPGTRLTVL.

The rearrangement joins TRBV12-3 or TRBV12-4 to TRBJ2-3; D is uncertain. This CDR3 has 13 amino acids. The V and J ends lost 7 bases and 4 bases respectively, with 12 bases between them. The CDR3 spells CASTESGPDTQYF. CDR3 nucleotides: TGTGCCAGCACGGAGTCTGGACCAGATACGCAGTATTTT.

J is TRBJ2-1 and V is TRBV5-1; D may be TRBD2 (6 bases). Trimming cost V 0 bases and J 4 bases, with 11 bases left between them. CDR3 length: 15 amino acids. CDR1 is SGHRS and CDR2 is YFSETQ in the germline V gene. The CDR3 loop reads CASSLDAGLYNEQFF. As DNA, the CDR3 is TGCGCCAGCAGCTTGGATGCGGGGCTGTACAATGAGCAGTTCTTC.

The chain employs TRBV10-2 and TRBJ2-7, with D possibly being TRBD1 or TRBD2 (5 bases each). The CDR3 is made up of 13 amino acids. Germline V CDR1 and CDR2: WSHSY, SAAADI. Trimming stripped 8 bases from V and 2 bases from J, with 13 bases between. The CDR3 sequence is CASAGTPTYEQYF. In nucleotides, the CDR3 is TGCGCCAGCGCCGGGACGCCTACCTACGAGCAGTACTTC.

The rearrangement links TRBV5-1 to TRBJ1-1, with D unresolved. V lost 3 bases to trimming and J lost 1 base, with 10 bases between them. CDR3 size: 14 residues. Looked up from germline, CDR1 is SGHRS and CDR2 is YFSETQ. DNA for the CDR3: TGCGCCAGCAGCTCCCAACCTGGGAACACTGAAGCTTTCTTT. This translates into CASSSQPGNTEAFF. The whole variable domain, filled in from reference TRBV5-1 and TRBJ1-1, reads KAGVTQTPRYLIKTRGQQVTLSCSPISGHRSVSWYQQTPGQGLQFLFEYFSETQRNKGNFPGRFSGRQFSNSRSEMNVSTLELGDSALYLCASSSQPGNTEAFFGQGTRLTVV.

The CDR3: CASSSGTSGPSSYEQYF. In DNA, the CDR3 is TGTGCCAGCAGTTCGGGGACTAGCGGGCCGAGCTCCTACGAGCAGTACTTC. This chain uses TRBV6-5 with TRBJ2-7; 12 bases agree with TRBD2. Unmatched junction bases numbered 7, after V lost 4 bases and J lost 0 bases. In germline, CDR1 is MNHEY, CDR2 SVGAGI. The CDR3 runs 17 residues.

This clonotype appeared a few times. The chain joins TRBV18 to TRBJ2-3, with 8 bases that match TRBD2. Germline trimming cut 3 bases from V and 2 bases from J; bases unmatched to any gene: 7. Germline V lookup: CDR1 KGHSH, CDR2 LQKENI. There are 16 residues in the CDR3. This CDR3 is CASSPLSGGATDTQYF. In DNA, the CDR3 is TGTGCCAGCTCACCCCTATCCGGGGGGGCCACAGATACGCAGTATTTT.

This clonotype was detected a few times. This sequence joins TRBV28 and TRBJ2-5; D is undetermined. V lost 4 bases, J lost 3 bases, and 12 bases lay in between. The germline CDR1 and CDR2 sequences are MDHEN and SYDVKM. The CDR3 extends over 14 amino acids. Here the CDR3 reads CASSSTKGEETQYF. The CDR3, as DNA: TGTGCCAGCAGTTCTACCAAAGGCGAAGAGACCCAGTACTTC.

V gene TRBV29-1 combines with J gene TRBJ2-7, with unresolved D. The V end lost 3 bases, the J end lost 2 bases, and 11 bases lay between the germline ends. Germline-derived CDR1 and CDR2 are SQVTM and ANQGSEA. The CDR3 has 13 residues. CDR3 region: CSVEPRPPYEQYF. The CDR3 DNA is TGCAGCGTTGAGCCTAGACCTCCCTACGAGCAGTACTTC.